This T cell receptor beta chain was recovered during a study of cytomegalovirus exposure and HLA in healthy donors. Per germline, CDR1 LGHNA and CDR2 YNFKEQ. V was clipped by 0 bases and J by 6 bases; unmatched bases: 12. The CDR3 has 18 residues. PCR primers comprised 60 Vbeta and 13 Jbeta primers. Sequenced by immunoSEQ multiplex PCR; TCRdb stores in-frame clones only, minus some. This sample yields approximately 130,000 clones, of which over 75% are seen a single time; around 1.7% belongs to the top ten. The rearrangement uses TRBV4-2 and TRBJ2-3, with 10 bases matching TRBD2. The sequence was obtained from a boy younger than 18 in good health and CMV-seronegative. The source material was PBMCs. The CDR3 spells CASSQDRQREGLGDTQYF. CDR3 DNA sequence: TGTGCCAGCAGCCAAGATCGGCAGCGGGAGGGCCTCGGGGATACGCAGTATTTT.